What follows are 17 T cell receptor beta chains derived from one specimen sequenced in a study of blood T cells in healthy people across ages. Primed by a sample-barcoded 5' primer and a J-beta primer mix, a second PCR proceeded for about 6 to 11 cycles. MiXCR, run by TCRdb on the 5' RACE reads, gives a single entry per CDR3 protein. The table lists around 1.7 million distinct CDR3 sequences, about 28% of them singletons, with roughly 8% in the top ten. Sequenced: blood. These TCRs come from a woman aged 25-40 years in good health.

To note about this clonotype: One end of the junction does not line up with germline, which may come from a read error. V usage is TRBV4-2 and J usage is TRBJ2-1; 10 bases agree with TRBD2. Germline V CDR1 and CDR2: LGHNA, YNFKEQ. The CDR3 covers 18 residues. The CDR3 here is CANSQGASGGASWSEQFF. The CDR3 coding sequence is TGTGCCAACAGCCAAGGGGCCAGCGGGGGGGCCAGTTGGAGTGAGCAGTTCTTC.

V gene TRBV5-1 combines with J gene TRBJ2-7, with 9 nucleotides matching TRBD2. TRBJ2-5 explains the end of the DNA better; the J call may be wrong. The CDR3 has 15 residues. Germline values: CDR1 SGHRS, CDR2 YFSETQ. Here the CDR3 DNA reads TGCGCCAGCAGCTCGGTAGCGGGGGAATGGGAGACCCAGTACTTC. Protein product: CASSSVAGEWETQYF.

Notes on this clonotype: One end of the junction fails to match germline, which may point to a read error. The rearrangement joins TRBV14 to TRBJ2-7; D possibly corresponds to TRBD1 (5 bases). Germline assignment: CDR1 SGHDN and CDR2 FVKESK. The CDR3 loop spans 16 amino acids. The CDR3 sequence: CVSSQDLTVGQVGQYF. The CDR3 nucleotides read TGTGTCAGCAGCCAAGATTTAACCGTGGGGCAAGTAGGGCAGTACTTC. The full variable domain, in which reference TRBV14 and TRBJ2-7 provide the parts outside the CDR3, is EAGVTQFPSHSVIEKGQTVTLRCDPISGHDNLYWYRRVMGKEIKFLLHFVKESKQDESGMPNNRFLAERTGGTYSTLKVQPAELEDSGVYFCVSSQDLTVGQVGQYFGPGTRLTVT.

V gene TRBV7-2 combines with J gene TRBJ1-5; 7 nucleotides match TRBD1. V shed 5 bases, J shed 7 bases, and the junction held 11 bases outside the gene matches. There are 15 residues in the CDR3. Germline lookup yields CDR1 SGHTA and CDR2 FQGNSA. In nucleotides, the CDR3 is TGTGCCAGCAGCATGACAGGGCCCATGCCGCAGCCCCAGCATTTT. Amino acids: CASSMTGPMPQPQHF. Drawing the rest from reference TRBV7-2 and TRBJ1-5, the complete variable domain is GAGVSQSPSNKVTEKGKDVELRCDPISGHTALYWYRQSLGQGLEFLIYFQGNSAPDKSGLPSDRFSAERTGGSVSTLTIQRTQQEDSAVYLCASSMTGPMPQPQHFGDGTRLSIL.

The chain joins TRBV12-3 or TRBV12-4 to TRBJ2-7, with 14 bases matching TRBD2. J lost 1 base, V lost 4 bases, and 3 bases had no gene match. The CDR3 extends over 16 amino acids. The CDR3, as DNA: TGTGCCAGCAGTTCTAGGACTAGCGGGAGGTCCTACGAGCAGTACTTC. This codes for CASSSRTSGRSYEQYF.

This clonotype was seen at least ten times. Here the CDR3 reads CASSYTGVRNGYTF. CDR3 DNA sequence: TGTGCCAGCAGCTATACAGGGGTGAGGAATGGCTACACCTTC. The rearrangement uses TRBV7-9 and TRBJ1-2; 7 nucleotides line up with TRBD1. This CDR3 region has 14 residues. Germline V CDR1 and CDR2: SEHNR, FQNEAQ (reference sequence). V was clipped by 4 bases and J by 6 bases; unmatched bases: 8.

This clonotype was counted many times. The DNA for the CDR3 is TGTGCCAGCACTCAGCGGGAGACCCAGTACTTC. It specifies CASTQRETQYF. The gene calls are TRBV12-3 or TRBV12-4 and TRBJ2-5; maybe TRBD2 (5 bases). This CDR3 is built from 11 residues. V was trimmed by 7 bases and J by 5 bases, leaving 8 bases between them.

This clonotype was counted ten times or more. This chain links TRBV5-1 with TRBJ1-1; D may be TRBD1 (5 bases). Germline V gene sequence: CDR1 SGHRS, CDR2 YFSETQ. Trimming removed 3 bases at V and 3 bases at J, with 9 bases between. The CDR3 runs 13 residues. The CDR3 loop is CASSSGGDTEAFF. The CDR3 DNA reads TGCGCCAGCAGCTCGGGAGGGGACACTGAAGCTTTCTTT.

This clonotype showed up many times. The V call is TRBV10-2, the J call TRBJ1-2; D is undetermined. The CDR3 runs 11 residues. Germline CDR1 reads WSHSY; CDR2 reads SAAADI. V was shortened by 0 bases and J by 8 bases, with 4 bases between the two germline ends. The CDR3 DNA reads as TGCGCCAGCAGTGAGTCAGGCGGCTACACCTTC. This encodes CASSESGGYTF.

This chain joins TRBV20-1 and TRBJ1-2; a possible D gene is TRBD1 (5 bases). This CDR3 spans 11 amino acids. From germline, CDR1 is DFQATT and CDR2 SNEGSKA (reference sequence). V gave up 5 bases and J gave up 7 bases, with 11 bases separating them. The CDR3 DNA is TGCAGTGCTCGGGACGGACTTGGCTACACCTTC. It translates to CSARDGLGYTF.

CDR3 sequence reads: CASSAGLAWATDTQYF. DNA for the CDR3: TGTGCCAGCAGCGCCGGACTAGCGTGGGCCACAGATACGCAGTATTTT. This chain connects TRBV3-1 to TRBJ2-3; 9 nucleotides line up with TRBD2. The germline CDR1 and CDR2 sequences are LGHDT and YNNKEL (reference sequence). The length of the CDR3 is 16 residues. J lost 2 bases, V lost 5 bases, and 8 bases had no gene match.

The sample holds a few counts of this clonotype. The rearrangement links TRBV7-9 to TRBJ2-5; D gene ambiguous. The CDR3 loop spans 14 amino acids. The germline CDR1 and CDR2 sequences are SEHNR and FQNEAQ (reference sequence). Trimming took 7 bases from V and 5 from J, leaving 17 bases between them. The CDR3 nucleotides read TGTGCCAGCACCCGGTCTGATGGTAGGGAGACCCAGTACTTC. Encoded protein: CASTRSDGRETQYF.

The V and J genes are TRBV7-6 and TRBJ2-1, with 8 bases that match TRBD2. V trimming: 2 bases; J trimming: 7 bases; junction bases outside the gene matches: 4. There are 14 residues in the CDR3. Germline CDR1 SGHVS, CDR2 FNYEAQ. CDR3 loop: CASSLLERGNEQFF. The CDR3 DNA reads as TGTGCCAGCAGCTTATTGGAGCGGGGGAATGAGCAGTTCTTC.

This clonotype was seen only a few times. The chain has TRBV7-6 and TRBJ2-5, with TRBD1 matching 11 bases. The ends lost 6 bases at V and 5 bases at J; junction bases unmatched: 5. Germline V gene sequence: CDR1 SGHVS, CDR2 FNYEAQ. CDR3 length: 14 residues. The CDR3 here is CASSKGQGAETQYF. The CDR3 coding sequence is TGTGCCAGCAGTAAAGGACAGGGGGCTGAGACCCAGTACTTC.

This clonotype was counted a few times. A much larger clone differs from this one at a single base, so this may be a read error. The chain has TRBV5-5 and TRBJ2-3; the D call may be TRBD1 or TRBD2 (5 bases each). Germline CDR1 and CDR2: SGHKS and YYEKEE (reference sequence). Trimming stripped 2 bases from V and 4 bases from J, with 8 bases between. The CDR3 is made up of 13 amino acids. This CDR3 is CASSFMGADTQYF. In nucleotides, the CDR3 is TGTGCCAGCAGCTTTATGGGGGCAGATACGCAGTATTTT.

In this sample, this clonotype turned up a few times. This chain uses TRBV15 with TRBJ1-4; D unresolved. V gave up 3 bases and J gave up 8 bases, with 10 bases separating them. Germline V CDR1 and CDR2: LNHNV, YYDKDF (reference sequence). The CDR3 is 13 amino acids. In DNA form, the CDR3 reads TGTGCCACCAGCAGGGGCGCGAAAGAAAAACTGTTTTTT. This translates into CATSRGAKEKLFF.

This clonotype appeared many times. The chain links TRBV7-2 to TRBJ2-4; the match to TRBD2 covers 11 bases. This CDR3 region has 14 residues. V lost 5 bases, J lost 5 bases, and 2 bases stayed unmatched. Germline V CDR1 and CDR2: SGHTA, FQGNSA. The chain's CDR3 is CASSPTSGENIQYF. CDR3 DNA: TGTGCCAGCAGCCCGACTAGCGGGGAAAACATTCAGTACTTC.